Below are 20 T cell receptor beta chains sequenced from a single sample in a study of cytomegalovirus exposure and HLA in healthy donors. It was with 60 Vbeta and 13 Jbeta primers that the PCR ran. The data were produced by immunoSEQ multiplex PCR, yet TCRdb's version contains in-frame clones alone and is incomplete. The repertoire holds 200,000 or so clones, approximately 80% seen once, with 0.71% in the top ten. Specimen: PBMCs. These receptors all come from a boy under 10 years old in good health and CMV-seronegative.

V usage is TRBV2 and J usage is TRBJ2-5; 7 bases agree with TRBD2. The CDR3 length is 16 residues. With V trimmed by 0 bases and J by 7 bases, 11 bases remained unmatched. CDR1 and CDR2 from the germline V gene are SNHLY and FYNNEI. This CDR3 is CASSEAIPGTTGTQYF. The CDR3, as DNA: TGTGCCAGCAGTGAAGCTATCCCCGGGACTACGGGGACCCAGTACTTC. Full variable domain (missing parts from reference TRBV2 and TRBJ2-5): EPEVTQTPSHQVTQMGQEVILRCVPISNHLYFYWYRQILGQKVEFLVSFYNNEISEKSEIFDDQFSVERPDGSNFTLKIRSTKLEDSAMYFCASSEAIPGTTGTQYFGPGTRLLVL.

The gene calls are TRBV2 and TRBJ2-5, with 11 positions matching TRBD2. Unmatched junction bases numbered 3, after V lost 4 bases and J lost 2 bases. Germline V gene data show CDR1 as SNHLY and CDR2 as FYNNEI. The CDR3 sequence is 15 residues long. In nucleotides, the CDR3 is TGTGCCAGCAGTGTGTCTAGCGGGGGGCAAGAGACCCAGTACTTC. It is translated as CASSVSSGGQETQYF.

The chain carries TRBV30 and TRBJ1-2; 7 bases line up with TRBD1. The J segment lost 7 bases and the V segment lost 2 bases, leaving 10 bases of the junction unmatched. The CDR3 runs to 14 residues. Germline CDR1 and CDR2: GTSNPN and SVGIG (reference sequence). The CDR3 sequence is CAWSLTGYFGGYTF. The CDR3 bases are TGTGCCTGGAGTTTGACAGGGTATTTTGGTGGCTACACCTTC.

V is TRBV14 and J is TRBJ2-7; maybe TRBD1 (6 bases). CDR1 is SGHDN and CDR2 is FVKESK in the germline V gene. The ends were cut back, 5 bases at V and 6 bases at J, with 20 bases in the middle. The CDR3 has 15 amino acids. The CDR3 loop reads CASSLAQGASREQYF. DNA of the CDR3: TGTGCCAGCAGCTTAGCACAGGGCGCTTCTCGCGAGCAGTACTTC.

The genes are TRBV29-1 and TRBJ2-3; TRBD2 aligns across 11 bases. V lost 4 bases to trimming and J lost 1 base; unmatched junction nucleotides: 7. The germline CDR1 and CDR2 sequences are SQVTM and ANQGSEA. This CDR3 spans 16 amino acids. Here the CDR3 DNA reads TGCAGCGTTGCGGGTACTAGCGGGGGCGGCACAGATACGCAGTATTTT. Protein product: CSVAGTSGGGTDTQYF.

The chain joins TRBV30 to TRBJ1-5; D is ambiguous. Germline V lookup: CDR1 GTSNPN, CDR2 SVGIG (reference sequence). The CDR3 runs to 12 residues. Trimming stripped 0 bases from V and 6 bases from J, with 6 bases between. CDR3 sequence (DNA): TGTGCCTGGAGTGTACTGAGTCAGCCCCAGCATTTT. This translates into CAWSVLSQPQHF. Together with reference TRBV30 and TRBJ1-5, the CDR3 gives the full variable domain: SQTIHQWPATLVQPVGSPLSLECTVEGTSNPNLYWYRQAAGRGLQLLFYSVGIGQISSEVPQNLSASRPQDRQFILSSKKLLLSDSGFYLCAWSVLSQPQHFGDGTRLSIL.

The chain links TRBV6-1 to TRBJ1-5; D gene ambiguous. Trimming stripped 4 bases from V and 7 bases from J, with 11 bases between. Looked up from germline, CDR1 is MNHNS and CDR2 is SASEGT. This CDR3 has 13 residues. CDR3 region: CASSGNARQPQHF. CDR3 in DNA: TGTGCCAGCAGTGGCAATGCCAGGCAGCCCCAGCATTTT.

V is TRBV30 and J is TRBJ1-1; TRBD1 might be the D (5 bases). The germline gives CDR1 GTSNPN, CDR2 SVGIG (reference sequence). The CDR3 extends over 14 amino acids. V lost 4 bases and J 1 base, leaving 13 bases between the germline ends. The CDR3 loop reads CAWIHRRGNTEAFF. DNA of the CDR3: TGTGCCTGGATTCACCGGAGGGGGAACACTGAAGCTTTCTTT.

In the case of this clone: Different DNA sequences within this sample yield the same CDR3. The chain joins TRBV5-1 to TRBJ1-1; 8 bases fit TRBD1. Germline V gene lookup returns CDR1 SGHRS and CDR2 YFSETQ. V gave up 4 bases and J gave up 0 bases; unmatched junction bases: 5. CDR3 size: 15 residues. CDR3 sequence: CASSLGQGLNTEAFF. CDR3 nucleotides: TGCGCCAGCAGCCTTGGACAGGGACTGAACACTGAAGCTTTCTTT. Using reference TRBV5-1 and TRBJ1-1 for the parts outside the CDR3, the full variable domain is KAGVTQTPRYLIKTRGQQVTLSCSPISGHRSVSWYQQTPGQGLQFLFEYFSETQRNKGNFPGRFSGRQFSNSRSEMNVSTLELGDSALYLCASSLGQGLNTEAFFGQGTRLTVV.

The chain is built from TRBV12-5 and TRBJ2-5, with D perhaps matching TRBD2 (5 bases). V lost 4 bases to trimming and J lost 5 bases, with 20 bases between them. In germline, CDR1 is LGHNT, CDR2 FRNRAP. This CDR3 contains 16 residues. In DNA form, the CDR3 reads TGTGCTAGTGGTTCCAGCCTCCCTAGCTTTAGGGAGACCCAGTACTTC. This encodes CASGSSLPSFRETQYF.

The CDR3 bases are TGTGCCAGCAGCACCTTACAGGGGAGTAGCTATGGCTACACCTTC. It translates to CASSTLQGSSYGYTF. The chain uses TRBV7-9 and TRBJ1-2; 7 bases map to TRBD1. V was pared by 5 bases and J by 4 bases, with 10 bases of the junction left unmatched. Per germline, CDR1 SEHNR and CDR2 FQNEAQ (reference sequence). The CDR3 is 15 amino acids.

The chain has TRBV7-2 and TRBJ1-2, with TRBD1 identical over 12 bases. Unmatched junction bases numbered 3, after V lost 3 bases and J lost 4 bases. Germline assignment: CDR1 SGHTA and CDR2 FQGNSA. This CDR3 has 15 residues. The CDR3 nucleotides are TGTGCCAGCAGCTTCGGGACAGGGGGCGCCTATGGCTACACCTTC. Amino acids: CASSFGTGGAYGYTF.

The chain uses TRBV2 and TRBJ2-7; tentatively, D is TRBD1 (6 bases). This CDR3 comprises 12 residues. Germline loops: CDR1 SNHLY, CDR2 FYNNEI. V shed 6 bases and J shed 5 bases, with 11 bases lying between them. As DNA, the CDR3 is TGTGCCAGCAGGGTAGACAGGAACGAGCAGTACTTC. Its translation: CASRVDRNEQYF.

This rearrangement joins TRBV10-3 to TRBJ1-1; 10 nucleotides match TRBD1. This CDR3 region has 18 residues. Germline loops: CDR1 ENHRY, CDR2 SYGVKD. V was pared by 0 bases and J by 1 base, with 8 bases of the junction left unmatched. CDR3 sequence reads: CAISESFGTGAPNTEAFF. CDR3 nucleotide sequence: TGTGCCATCAGTGAGTCTTTCGGGACAGGGGCCCCGAACACTGAAGCTTTCTTT.

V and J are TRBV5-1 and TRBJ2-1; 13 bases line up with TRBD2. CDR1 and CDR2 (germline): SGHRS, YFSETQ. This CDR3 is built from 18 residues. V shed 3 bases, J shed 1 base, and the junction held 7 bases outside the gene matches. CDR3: CASSSGTSGKRSYNEQFF. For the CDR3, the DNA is TGCGCCAGCAGCTCCGGGACTAGCGGGAAGCGATCCTACAATGAGCAGTTCTTC.

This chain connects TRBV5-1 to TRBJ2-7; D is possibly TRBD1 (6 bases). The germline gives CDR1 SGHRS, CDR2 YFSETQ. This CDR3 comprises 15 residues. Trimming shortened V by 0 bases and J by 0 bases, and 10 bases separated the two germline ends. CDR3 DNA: TGCGCCAGCAGCTTGGGGGGGACATTCTCCTACGAGCAGTACTTC. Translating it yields CASSLGGTFSYEQYF.

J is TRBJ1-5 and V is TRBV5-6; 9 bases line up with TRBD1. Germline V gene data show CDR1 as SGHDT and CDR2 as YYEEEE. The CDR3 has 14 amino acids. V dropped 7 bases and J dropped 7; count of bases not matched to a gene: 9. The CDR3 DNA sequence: TGTGCCAGCGGGAACAGGGGGCAATACCAGCCCCAGCATTTT. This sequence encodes CASGNRGQYQPQHF.

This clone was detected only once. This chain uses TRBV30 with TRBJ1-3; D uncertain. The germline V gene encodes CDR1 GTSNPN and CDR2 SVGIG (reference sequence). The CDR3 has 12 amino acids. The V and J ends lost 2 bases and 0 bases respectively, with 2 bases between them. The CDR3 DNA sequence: TGTGCCTGGAGTCTCTCTGGAAACACCATATATTTT. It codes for CAWSLSGNTIYF.

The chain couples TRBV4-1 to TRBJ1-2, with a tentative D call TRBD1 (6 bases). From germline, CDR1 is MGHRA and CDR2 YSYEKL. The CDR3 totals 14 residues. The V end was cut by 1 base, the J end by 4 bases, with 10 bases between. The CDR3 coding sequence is TGCGCCAGCAGCCAAGGCAGGGGCGGCTATGGCTACACCTTC. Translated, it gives CASSQGRGGYGYTF.

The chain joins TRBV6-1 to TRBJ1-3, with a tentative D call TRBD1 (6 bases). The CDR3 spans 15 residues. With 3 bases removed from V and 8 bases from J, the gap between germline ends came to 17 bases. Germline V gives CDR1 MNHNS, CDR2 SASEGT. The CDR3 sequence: CASSEGAGEVDTIYF. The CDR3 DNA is TGTGCCAGCAGTGAGGGGGCAGGGGAAGTGGACACCATATATTTT.